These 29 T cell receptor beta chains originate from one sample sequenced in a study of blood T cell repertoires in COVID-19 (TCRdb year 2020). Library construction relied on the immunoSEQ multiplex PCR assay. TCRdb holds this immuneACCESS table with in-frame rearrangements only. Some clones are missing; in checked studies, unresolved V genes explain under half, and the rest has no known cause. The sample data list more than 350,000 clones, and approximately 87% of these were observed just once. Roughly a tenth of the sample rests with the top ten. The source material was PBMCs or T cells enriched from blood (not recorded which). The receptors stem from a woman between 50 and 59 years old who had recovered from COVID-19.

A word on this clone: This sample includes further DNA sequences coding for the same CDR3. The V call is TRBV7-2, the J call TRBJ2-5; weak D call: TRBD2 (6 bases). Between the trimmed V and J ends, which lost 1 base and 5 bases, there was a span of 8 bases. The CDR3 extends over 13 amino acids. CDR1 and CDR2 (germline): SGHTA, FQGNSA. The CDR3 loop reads CASSLGGGETQYF. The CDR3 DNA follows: TGTGCCAGCAGCTTAGGGGGAGGCGAGACCCAGTACTTC.

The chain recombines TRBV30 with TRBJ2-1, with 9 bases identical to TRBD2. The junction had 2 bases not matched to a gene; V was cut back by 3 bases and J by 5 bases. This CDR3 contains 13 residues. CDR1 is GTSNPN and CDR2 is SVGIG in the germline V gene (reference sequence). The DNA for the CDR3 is TGTGCCTGGAGAGCGGGGGGAAACAATGAGCAGTTCTTC. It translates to CAWRAGGNNEQFF.

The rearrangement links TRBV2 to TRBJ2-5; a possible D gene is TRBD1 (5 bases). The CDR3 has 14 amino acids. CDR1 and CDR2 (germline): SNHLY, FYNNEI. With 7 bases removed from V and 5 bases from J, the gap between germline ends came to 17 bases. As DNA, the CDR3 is TGTGCCAGCACGATACAGGCCGTAGGGGAGACCCAGTACTTC. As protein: CASTIQAVGETQYF.

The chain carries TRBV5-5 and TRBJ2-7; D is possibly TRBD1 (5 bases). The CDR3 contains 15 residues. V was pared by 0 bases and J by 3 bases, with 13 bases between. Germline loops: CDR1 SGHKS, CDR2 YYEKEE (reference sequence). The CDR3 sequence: CASSLAVGEVYEQYF. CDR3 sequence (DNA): TGTGCCAGCAGCTTGGCGGTAGGGGAAGTCTACGAGCAGTACTTC.

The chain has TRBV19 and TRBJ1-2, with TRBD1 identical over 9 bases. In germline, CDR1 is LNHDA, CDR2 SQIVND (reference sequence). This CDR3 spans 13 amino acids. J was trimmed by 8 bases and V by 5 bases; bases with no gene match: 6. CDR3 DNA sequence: TGTGCCAGTAGTCCCTGGACAGGGGAGGGCTACACCTTC. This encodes CASSPWTGEGYTF.

CDR3 residues: CSASAQGAVHQPQHF. In DNA, the CDR3 is TGCAGTGCTAGTGCACAGGGGGCAGTTCATCAGCCCCAGCATTTT. This rearrangement joins TRBV20-1 to TRBJ1-5; 9 bases line up with TRBD1. The CDR3 runs 15 residues. V lost 3 bases to trimming and J lost 5 bases; unmatched junction nucleotides: 8. Germline V gene sequence: CDR1 DFQATT, CDR2 SNEGSKA (reference sequence).

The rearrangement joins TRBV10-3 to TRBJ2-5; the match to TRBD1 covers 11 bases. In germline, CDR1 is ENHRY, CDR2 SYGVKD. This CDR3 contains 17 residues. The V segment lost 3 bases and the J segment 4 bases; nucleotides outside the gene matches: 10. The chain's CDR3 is CAISETPDRGPLETQYF. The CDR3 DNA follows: TGTGCCATCAGTGAAACCCCGGACAGGGGGCCTTTAGAGACCCAGTACTTC.

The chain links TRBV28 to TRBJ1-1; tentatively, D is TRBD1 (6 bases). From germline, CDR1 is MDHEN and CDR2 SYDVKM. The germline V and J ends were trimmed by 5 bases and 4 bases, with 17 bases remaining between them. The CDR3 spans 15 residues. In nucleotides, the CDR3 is TGTGCCAGCAGTCGAATTCAGGGGTTGGCCACTGAAGCTTTCTTT. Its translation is CASSRIQGLATEAFF.

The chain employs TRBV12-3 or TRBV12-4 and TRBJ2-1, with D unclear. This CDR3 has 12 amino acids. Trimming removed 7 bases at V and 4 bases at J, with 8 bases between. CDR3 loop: CASNYQYNEQFF. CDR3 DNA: TGTGCCAGCAATTACCAGTACAATGAGCAGTTCTTC.

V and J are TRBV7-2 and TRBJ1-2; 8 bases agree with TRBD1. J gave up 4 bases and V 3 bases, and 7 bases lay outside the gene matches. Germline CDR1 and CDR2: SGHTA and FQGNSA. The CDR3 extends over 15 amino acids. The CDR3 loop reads CASSLSPDRVYGYTF. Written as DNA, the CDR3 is TGTGCCAGCAGCTTGTCCCCGGACAGGGTCTATGGCTACACCTTC.

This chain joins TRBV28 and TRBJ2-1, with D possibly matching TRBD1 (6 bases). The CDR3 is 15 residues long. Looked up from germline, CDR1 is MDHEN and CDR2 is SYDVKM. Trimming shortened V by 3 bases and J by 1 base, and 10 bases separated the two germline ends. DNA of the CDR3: TGTGCCAGCAGTTTCACAGGGTTTTCCTACAATGAGCAGTTCTTC. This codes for CASSFTGFSYNEQFF. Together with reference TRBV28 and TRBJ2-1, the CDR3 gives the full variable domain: DVKVTQSSRYLVKRTGEKVFLECVQDMDHENMFWYRQDPGLGLRLIYFSYDVKMKEKGDIPEGYSVSREKKERFSLILESASTNQTSMYLCASSFTGFSYNEQFFGPGTRLTVL.

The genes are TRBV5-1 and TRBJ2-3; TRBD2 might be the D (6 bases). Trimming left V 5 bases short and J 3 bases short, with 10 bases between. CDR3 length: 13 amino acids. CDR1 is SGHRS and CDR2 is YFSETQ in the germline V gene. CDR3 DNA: TGCGCCAGCAGAATCGGGGGTACAGATACGCAGTATTTT. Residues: CASRIGGTDTQYF.

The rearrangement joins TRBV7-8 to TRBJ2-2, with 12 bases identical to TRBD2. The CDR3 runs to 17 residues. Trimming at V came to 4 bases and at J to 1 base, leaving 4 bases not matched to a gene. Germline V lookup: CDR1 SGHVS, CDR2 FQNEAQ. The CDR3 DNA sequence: TGTGCCAGCAGCTCTCGACTAGCGGGGGTGAACACCGGGGAGCTGTTTTTT. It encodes CASSSRLAGVNTGELFF.

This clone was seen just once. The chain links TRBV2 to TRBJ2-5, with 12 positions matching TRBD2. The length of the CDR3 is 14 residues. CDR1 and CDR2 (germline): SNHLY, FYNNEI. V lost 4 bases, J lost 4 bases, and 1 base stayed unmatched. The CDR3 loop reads CASSVGLAGETQYF. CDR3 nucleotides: TGTGCCAGCAGTGTGGGACTAGCGGGAGAGACCCAGTACTTC.

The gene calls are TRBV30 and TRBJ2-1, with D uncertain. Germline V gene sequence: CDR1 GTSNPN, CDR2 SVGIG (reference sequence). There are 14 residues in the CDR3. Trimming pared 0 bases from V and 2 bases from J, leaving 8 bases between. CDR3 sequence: CAWSVEVPYNEQFF. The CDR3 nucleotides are TGTGCCTGGAGTGTAGAGGTTCCCTACAATGAGCAGTTCTTC.

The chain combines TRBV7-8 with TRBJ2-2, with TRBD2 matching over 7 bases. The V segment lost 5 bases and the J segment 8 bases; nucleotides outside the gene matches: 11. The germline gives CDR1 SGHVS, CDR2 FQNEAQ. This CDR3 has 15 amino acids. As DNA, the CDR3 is TGTGCCAGCAGCATAGGACTAGAGGAATGGGGGGAGCTGTTTTTT. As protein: CASSIGLEEWGELFF. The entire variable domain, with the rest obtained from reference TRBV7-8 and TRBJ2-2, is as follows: GAGVSQSPRYKVAKRGQDVALRCDPISGHVSLFWYQQALGQGPEFLTYFQNEAQLDKSGLPSDRFFAERPEGSVSTLKIQRTQQEDSAVYLCASSIGLEEWGELFFGEGSRLTVL.

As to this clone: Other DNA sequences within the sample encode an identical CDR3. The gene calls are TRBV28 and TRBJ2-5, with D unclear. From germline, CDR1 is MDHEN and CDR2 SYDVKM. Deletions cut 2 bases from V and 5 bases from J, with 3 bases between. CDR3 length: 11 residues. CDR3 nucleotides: TGTGCCAGCAGTTTACGGGAGACCCAGTACTTC. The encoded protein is CASSLRETQYF.

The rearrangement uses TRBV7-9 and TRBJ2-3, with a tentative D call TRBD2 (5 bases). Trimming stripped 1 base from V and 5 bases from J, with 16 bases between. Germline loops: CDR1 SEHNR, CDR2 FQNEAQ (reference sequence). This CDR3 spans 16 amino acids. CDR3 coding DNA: TGTGCCAGCAGCTTAGGCGGTGTTGGACTCCAAGATACGCAGTATTTT. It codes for CASSLGGVGLQDTQYF.

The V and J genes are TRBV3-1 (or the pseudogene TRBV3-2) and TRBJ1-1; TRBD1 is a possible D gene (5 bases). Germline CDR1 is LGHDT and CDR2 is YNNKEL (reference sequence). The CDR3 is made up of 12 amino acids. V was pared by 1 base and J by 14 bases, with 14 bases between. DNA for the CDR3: TGTGCCAGCAGCCAAGCCGCGGGAGGGGAATTCTTT. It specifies CASSQAAGGEFF.

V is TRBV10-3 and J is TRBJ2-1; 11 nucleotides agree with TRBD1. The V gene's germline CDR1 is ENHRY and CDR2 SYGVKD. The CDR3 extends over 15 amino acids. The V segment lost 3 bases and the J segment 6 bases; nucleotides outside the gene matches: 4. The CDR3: CAISDRGTGGNEQFF. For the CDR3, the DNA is TGTGCCATCAGTGATCGAGGGACAGGGGGCAATGAGCAGTTCTTC.

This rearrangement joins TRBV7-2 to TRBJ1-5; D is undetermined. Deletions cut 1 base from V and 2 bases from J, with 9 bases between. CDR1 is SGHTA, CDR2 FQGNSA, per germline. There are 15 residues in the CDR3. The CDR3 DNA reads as TGTGCCAGCAGCTTAGGCGCTTCCGGCAATCAGCCCCAGCATTTT. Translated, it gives CASSLGASGNQPQHF.

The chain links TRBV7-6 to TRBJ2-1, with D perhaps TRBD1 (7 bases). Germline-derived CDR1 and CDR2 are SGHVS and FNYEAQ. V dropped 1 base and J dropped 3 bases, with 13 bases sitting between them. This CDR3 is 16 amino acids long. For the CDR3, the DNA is TGTGCCAGCAGCTTAGGTCAGGGGGAGGTCTACAATGAGCAGTTCTTC. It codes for CASSLGQGEVYNEQFF.

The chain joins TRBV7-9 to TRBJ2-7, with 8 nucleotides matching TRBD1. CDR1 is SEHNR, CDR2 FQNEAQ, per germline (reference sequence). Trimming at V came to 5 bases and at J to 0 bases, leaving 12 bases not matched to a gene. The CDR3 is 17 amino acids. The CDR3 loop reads CASSPPGQGPSSYEQYF. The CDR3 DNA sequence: TGTGCCAGCAGCCCGCCTGGACAGGGACCAAGCTCCTACGAGCAGTACTTC.

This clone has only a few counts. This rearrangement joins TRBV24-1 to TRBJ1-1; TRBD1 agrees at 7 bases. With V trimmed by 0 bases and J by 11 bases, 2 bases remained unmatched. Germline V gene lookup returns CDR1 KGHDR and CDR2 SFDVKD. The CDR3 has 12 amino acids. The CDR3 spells CATSDLKGAAFF. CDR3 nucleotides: TGTGCCACCAGTGATTTGAAGGGGGCTGCTTTCTTT.

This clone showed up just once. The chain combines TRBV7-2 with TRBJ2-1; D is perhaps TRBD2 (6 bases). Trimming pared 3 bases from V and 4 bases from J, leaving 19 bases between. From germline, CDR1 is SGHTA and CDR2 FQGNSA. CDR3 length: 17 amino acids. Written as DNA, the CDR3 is TGTGCCAGCAGCTTTAACTTGGGGACTGTAAAATACAATGAGCAGTTCTTC. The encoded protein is CASSFNLGTVKYNEQFF.

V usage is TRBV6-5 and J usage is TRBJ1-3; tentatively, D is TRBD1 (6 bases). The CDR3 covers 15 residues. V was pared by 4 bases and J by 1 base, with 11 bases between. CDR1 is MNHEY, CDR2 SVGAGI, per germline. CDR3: CASSLLTGSGNTIYF. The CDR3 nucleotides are TGTGCCAGCAGTTTACTCACAGGGTCTGGAAACACCATATATTTT.

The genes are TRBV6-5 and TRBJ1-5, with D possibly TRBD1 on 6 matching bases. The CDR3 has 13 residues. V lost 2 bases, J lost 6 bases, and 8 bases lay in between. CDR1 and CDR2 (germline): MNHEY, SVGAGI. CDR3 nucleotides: TGTGCCAGCAGTTACCAACAGGGTCAGCCCCAGCATTTT. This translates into CASSYQQGQPQHF.

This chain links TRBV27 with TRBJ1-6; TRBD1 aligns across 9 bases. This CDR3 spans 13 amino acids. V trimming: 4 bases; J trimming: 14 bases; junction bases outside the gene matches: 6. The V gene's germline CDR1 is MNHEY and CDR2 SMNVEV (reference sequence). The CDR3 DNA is TGTGCCAGCAGTTCCCGGGACAGGGTGGCCCTCCACTTT. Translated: CASSSRDRVALHF.

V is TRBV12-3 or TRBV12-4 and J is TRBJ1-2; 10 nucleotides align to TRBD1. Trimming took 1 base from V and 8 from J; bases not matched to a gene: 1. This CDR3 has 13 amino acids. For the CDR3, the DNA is TGTGCCAGCAGTTTAGGGGACAGGGGAGGCTACACCTTC. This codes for CASSLGDRGGYTF.